This entry features one T cell receptor beta chain sequence. The data originate from a study of blood T cell repertoires in COVID-19. Overall study: Sites in the United States, Italy and Spain provided acute and convalescent COVID-19 samples.

Germline lookup yields CDR1 MDHEN and CDR2 SYDVKM. V gave up 5 bases and J gave up 6 bases; unmatched junction bases: 7. This CDR3 is 13 amino acids long. The assay was immunoSEQ multiplex PCR, and TCRdb's table has in-frame clones only and misses some. The table records just over 90,000 clones, just under 80% of them present only once. The sample was peripheral blood. The source is a human donor in a cohort sampled during active COVID-19. The rearrangement links TRBV28 to TRBJ2-7; 7 nucleotides align to TRBD1. CDR3: CASSDPTGIEQYF. CDR3 nucleotide sequence: TGTGCCAGCAGTGACCCGACAGGGATCGAGCAGTACTTC. Together with reference TRBV28 and TRBJ2-7, the CDR3 gives the full variable domain: DVKVTQSSRYLVKRTGEKVFLECVQDMDHENMFWYRQDPGLGLRLIYFSYDVKMKEKGDIPEGYSVSREKKERFSLILESASTNQTSMYLCASSDPTGIEQYFGPGTRLTVT.